Shown below are 7 T cell receptor beta chains from a single sample sequenced in a study of T cells of healthy individuals. Each CDR3 protein gets one entry after TCRdb re-called the 5' RACE reads with MiXCR. The profile shows over 95,000 distinct CDR3 sequences, 15% to 20% of them singletons. The receptors shown here come from a human donor in good health.

The sample holds many counts of this clonotype. The chain employs TRBV14 and TRBJ2-1, with D tentatively TRBD1 (5 bases). The germline V gene has CDR1 SGHDN and CDR2 FVKESK. V was trimmed by 3 bases and J by 3 bases, leaving 6 bases between them. The CDR3 totals 13 residues. CDR3 amino acids: CASSHDSYNEQFF. For the CDR3, the DNA is TGTGCCAGCAGCCACGACAGCTACAATGAGCAGTTCTTC. Full variable domain (outside the CDR3, taken from reference TRBV14 and TRBJ2-1): EAGVTQFPSHSVIEKGQTVTLRCDPISGHDNLYWYRRVMGKEIKFLLHFVKESKQDESGMPNNRFLAERTGGTYSTLKVQPAELEDSGVYFCASSHDSYNEQFFGPGTRLTVL.

This clonotype was recorded at least ten times. This chain connects TRBV24-1 to TRBJ1-1; TRBD1 matches 7 bases. The CDR3 totals 13 residues. Trimming cost V 4 bases and J 8 bases; bases outside gene matches: 6. The germline V gene encodes CDR1 KGHDR and CDR2 SFDVKD. The CDR3 sequence: CATSDRGQAEAFF. The CDR3 DNA is TGTGCCACCAGTGACCGTGGACAGGCCGAAGCTTTCTTT.

This clonotype was counted at least ten times. This chain connects TRBV7-9 to TRBJ2-3; D ambiguous. There are 15 residues in the CDR3. In germline, CDR1 is SEHNR, CDR2 FQNEAQ (reference sequence). The V end lost 2 bases, the J end lost 0 bases, and 9 bases lay between the germline ends. The CDR3 DNA reads TGTGCCAGCAGCTTATACGGTTCTAGCACAGATACGCAGTATTTT. Its translation is CASSLYGSSTDTQYF.

This clonotype was seen a handful of times. J is TRBJ2-5 and V is TRBV5-1; 12 bases agree with TRBD2. The germline gives CDR1 SGHRS, CDR2 YFSETQ. Trimming took 7 bases from V and 6 from J; bases not matched to a gene: 7. The CDR3 loop spans 14 amino acids. The CDR3: CASEKTSGSKTQYF. DNA of the CDR3: TGCGCCAGCGAGAAGACTAGCGGGAGCAAGACCCAGTACTTC.

The chain couples TRBV4-3 to TRBJ2-1; no firm D call. Trimming pared 1 base from V and 12 bases from J, leaving 13 bases between. CDR3 length: 13 amino acids. Germline values: CDR1 LGHNA, CDR2 YSLEER. The CDR3 DNA follows: TGCGCCAGCAGCCAAGGAATTGGTGTGGGGCAGTTCTTC. Protein product: CASSQGIGVGQFF.

This clonotype was counted many times. The CDR3 sequence is CASSPPPGQGLSYEQYF. The CDR3 DNA sequence: TGTGCCAGCTCACCGCCTCCGGGACAGGGGCTATCCTACGAGCAGTACTTC. The J gene is TRBJ2-7, the V gene TRBV18, with 10 bases aligning to TRBD1. The trim removed 3 bases at V and 1 base at J, leaving 9 bases unmatched. The CDR3 runs to 17 residues. The germline V gene has CDR1 KGHSH and CDR2 LQKENI.

The V and J genes are TRBV4-2 and TRBJ1-2; 10 bases agree with TRBD1. Trimming cost V 2 bases and J 8 bases; bases outside gene matches: 11. The CDR3 covers 16 residues. The germline V gene encodes CDR1 LGHNA and CDR2 YNFKEQ. CDR3 DNA: TGTGCCAGCAGCCAAAAGAATACCGGGGACAGGGGAGGCTACACCTTC. Protein sequence: CASSQKNTGDRGGYTF.